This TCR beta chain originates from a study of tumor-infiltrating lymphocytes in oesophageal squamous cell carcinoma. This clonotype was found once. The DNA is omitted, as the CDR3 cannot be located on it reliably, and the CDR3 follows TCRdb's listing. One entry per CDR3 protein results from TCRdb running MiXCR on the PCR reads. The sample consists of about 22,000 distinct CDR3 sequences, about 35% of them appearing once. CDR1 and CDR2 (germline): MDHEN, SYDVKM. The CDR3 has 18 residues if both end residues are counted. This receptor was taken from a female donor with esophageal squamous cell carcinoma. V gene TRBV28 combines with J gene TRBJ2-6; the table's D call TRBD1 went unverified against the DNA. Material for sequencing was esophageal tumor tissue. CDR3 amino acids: CASRIGGGGRGLWLHLRF.